What follows describes a single T cell receptor beta chain. These data belong to a study of T cell responses to AZD1222 COVID-19 vaccine. This table comes from immunoSEQ multiplex PCR, and its TCRdb copy is limited to in-frame clones, with some not included. The table lists about 150,000 clones, just over 90% of them singletons. CDR1 and CDR2 (germline): SGDLS, YYNGEE. The CDR3 sequence is 12 residues long. V lost 0 bases and J 4 bases, leaving 5 bases between the germline ends. This clonotype was sampled from an adult in good health. The sequencing here drew on peripheral blood, taken on day 0 of AZD1222 vaccination. The chain joins TRBV9 to TRBJ2-7; no reliable D call. CDR3 protein: CASSVDDYEQYF. The DNA of the CDR3 is TGTGCCAGCAGCGTAGACGATTACGAGCAGTACTTC.